The 15 T cell receptor beta chains below were found in one sample sequenced in a study of blood T cell repertoires in COVID-19. Produced via immunoSEQ multiplex PCR; TCRdb's table is partial and in-frame only. This table holds some 19,000 clones, nearly 90% found once. Sequencing was done on a sample of peripheral blood. The receptor source for this set is a man between 60 and 70 years old with active COVID-19.

This chain connects TRBV9 to TRBJ2-3; 11 bases map to TRBD2. There are 16 residues in the CDR3. CDR1 and CDR2 from the germline V gene are SGDLS and YYNGEE. V trimming: 3 bases; J trimming: 4 bases; junction bases outside the gene matches: 7. CDR3: CASSALAGGWSDTQYF. CDR3 bases: TGTGCCAGCAGCGCCCTAGCGGGGGGTTGGTCAGATACGCAGTATTTT. The variable domain in full, completed from reference TRBV9 and TRBJ2-3, reads DSGVTQTPKHLITATGQRVTLRCSPRSGDLSVYWYQQSLDQGLQFLIQYYNGEERAKGNILERFSAQQFPDLHSELNLSSLELGDSALYFCASSALAGGWSDTQYFGPGTRLTVL.

For the CDR3, the DNA is TGCGCCAGCAGCCATCCTACGGGGAGTCCGAACACCGGGGAGCTGTTTTTT. Residues: CASSHPTGSPNTGELFF. The rearrangement links TRBV4-3 to TRBJ2-2, with a weak D call TRBD2 (5 bases). Germline V gene lookup returns CDR1 LGHNA and CDR2 YSLEER. V lost 3 bases, J lost 0 bases, and 14 bases lay in between. CDR3 length: 17 amino acids.

This clone was seen more than once but under ten times. This sequence joins TRBV12-3 or TRBV12-4 and TRBJ1-2, with 8 bases lining up with TRBD1. The CDR3 is 13 residues long. V lost 6 bases, J lost 7 bases, and 7 bases stayed unmatched. The CDR3 loop is CASRSTGVGGYTF. The CDR3 region has the DNA TGTGCCAGCAGATCGACAGGGGTAGGTGGCTACACCTTC.

The chain combines TRBV2 with TRBJ1-4; TRBD1 matches 7 bases. The germline V gene has CDR1 SNHLY and CDR2 FYNNEI. This CDR3 region has 14 residues. With 7 bases clipped from V and 8 bases from J, the junction kept 10 bases outside the gene matches. CDR3 sequence (DNA): TGTGCCAGCATTCCAGGGGGAGGTAGAGAAAAACTGTTTTTT. Its translation is CASIPGGGREKLFF. Based on the CDR3 plus reference TRBV2 and TRBJ1-4, the full variable domain is EPEVTQTPSHQVTQMGQEVILRCVPISNHLYFYWYRQILGQKVEFLVSFYNNEISEKSEIFDDQFSVERPDGSNFTLKIRSTKLEDSAMYFCASIPGGGREKLFFGSGTQLSVL.

This clone appeared once. The rearrangement links TRBV7-9 to TRBJ2-4; perhaps TRBD1 as D (6 bases). The germline V and J ends were trimmed by 5 bases and 4 bases, with 15 bases remaining between them. CDR1 and CDR2 from the germline V gene are SEHNR and FQNEAQ (reference sequence). The CDR3 runs to 15 residues. The DNA for the CDR3 is TGTGCCAGCAGCGATAACCCGGGACAAAAAAACATTCAGTACTTC. As protein: CASSDNPGQKNIQYF.

The rearrangement joins TRBV7-8 to TRBJ2-7, with a tentative D call TRBD2 (6 bases). The CDR3 sequence is 19 residues long. V was shortened by 2 bases and J by 3 bases, with 26 bases between the two germline ends. CDR1 and CDR2 from the germline V gene are SGHVS and FQNEAQ. The CDR3 DNA reads as TGTGCCAGCAGCTTATCAGCGGGCTTGGGGGGTATGGGGAGCTACGAGCAGTACTTC. Amino acids: CASSLSAGLGGMGSYEQYF. Full variable domain (rest looked up from reference TRBV7-8 and TRBJ2-7): GAGVSQSPRYKVAKRGQDVALRCDPISGHVSLFWYQQALGQGPEFLTYFQNEAQLDKSGLPSDRFFAERPEGSVSTLKIQRTQQEDSAVYLCASSLSAGLGGMGSYEQYFGPGTRLTVT.

This chain connects TRBV11-3 to TRBJ2-1; 9 bases align to TRBD2. Per germline, CDR1 SGHNT and CDR2 YENEEA. The CDR3 totals 17 residues. V was clipped by 9 bases and J by 3 bases; unmatched bases: 15. As DNA, the CDR3 is TGTGCCAGTAATTTGGGCGGCGCGGGAGGGAACTACAATGAGCAGTTCTTC. Amino acids: CASNLGGAGGNYNEQFF.

The J gene is TRBJ1-4, the V gene TRBV4-2; no reliable D call. CDR1 and CDR2 from the germline V gene are LGHNA and YNFKEQ. V was pared by 4 bases and J by 2 bases, with 8 bases between. CDR3 length: 14 residues. In DNA, the CDR3 is TGTGCCAGCAGCCCGGAGGGTACTAATGAAAAACTGTTTTTT. The encoded protein is CASSPEGTNEKLFF.

The chain links TRBV10-3 to TRBJ2-1; 14 nucleotides agree with TRBD2. The CDR3 is made up of 17 amino acids. Germline trimming cut 6 bases from V and 5 bases from J; bases unmatched to any gene: 9. Looked up from germline, CDR1 is ENHRY and CDR2 is SYGVKD. Here the CDR3 DNA reads TGTGCCATCAGCGGGACTAGCGGGGGCCGCAGCGACAATGAGCAGTTCTTC. As protein: CAISGTSGGRSDNEQFF.

The J gene is TRBJ2-2, the V gene TRBV5-4; unclear D gene. CDR1 is SGHNT and CDR2 is YYREEE in the germline V gene (reference sequence). CDR3 size: 12 residues. The germline V and J ends were trimmed by 3 bases and 3 bases, with 3 bases remaining between them. DNA for the CDR3: TGTGCCAGCAGCTCATACACCGGGGAGCTGTTTTTT. Amino acids: CASSSYTGELFF. The variable domain in full, with the rest retrieved from reference TRBV5-4 and TRBJ2-2, is ETGVTQSPTHLIKTRGQQVTLRCSSQSGHNTVSWYQQALGQGPQFIFQYYREEENGRGNFPPRFSGLQFPNYSSELNVNALELDDSALYLCASSSYTGELFFGEGSRLTVL.

This rearrangement joins TRBV19 to TRBJ2-1, with 7 nucleotides matching TRBD2. The J segment lost 4 bases and the V segment lost 3 bases, leaving 9 bases of the junction unmatched. CDR3 length: 16 amino acids. The germline CDR1 and CDR2 sequences are LNHDA and SQIVND (reference sequence). The CDR3, as DNA: TGTGCCAGTAGTATGATAGCAGCGGGAACTTACAATGAGCAGTTCTTC. As protein: CASSMIAAGTYNEQFF.

The V gene is TRBV12-3 or TRBV12-4, the J gene TRBJ1-2; D is undetermined. The CDR3 covers 12 residues. V lost 1 base and J 8 bases, leaving 8 bases between the germline ends. The CDR3 sequence: CASSLVGTGYTF. The CDR3 DNA sequence: TGTGCCAGCAGTTTAGTTGGCACCGGCTACACCTTC.

The V call is TRBV19, the J call TRBJ2-7; 7 positions match TRBD1. After removal of 1 base from V and 6 bases from J, the junction contained 6 bases not matched to a gene. The CDR3 totals 14 residues. Germline CDR1 is LNHDA and CDR2 is SQIVND (reference sequence). The CDR3 region has the DNA TGTGCCAGTAGTATAGGACAGGGTCTCGGCGAGCAGTACTTC. Residues: CASSIGQGLGEQYF.

This rearrangement joins TRBV6-2 or TRBV6-3 to TRBJ2-3; 10 nucleotides align to TRBD2. The length of the CDR3 is 16 residues. The germline V gene has CDR1 MNHEY and CDR2 SVGEGT. The V gene end was trimmed by 6 bases and the J gene end by 2 bases; junction bases not matched to a gene: 8. The CDR3 DNA reads as TGTGCCAGCAGCGGCGGACTAGCGGACCCCACAGATACGCAGTATTTT. Residues: CASSGGLADPTDTQYF.

The rearrangement links TRBV6-5 to TRBJ2-1; 10 bases match TRBD2. The CDR3 loop spans 16 amino acids. CDR1 and CDR2 from the germline V gene are MNHEY and SVGAGI. Trimming removed 0 bases from V and 4 bases from J; junction bases left unmatched: 3. The DNA of the CDR3 is TGTGCCAGCAGTTACTCGAGGACTAGCGGATACAATGAGCAGTTCTTC. It translates to CASSYSRTSGYNEQFF.